These 5 T cell receptor beta chains originate from one sample sequenced in a study of blood T cell repertoires in COVID-19 (dated by TCRdb to the early 2020s). Libraries were prepared through the immunoSEQ multiplex PCR assay. Drawn from immuneACCESS, this table holds only the in-frame rearrangements with V and J called that TCRdb kept. Clones are partly lost; checked studies trace under half to an unresolved V gene and leave the rest unexplained. This sample is represented by approximately 300,000 clones; roughly 88% of them were singletons. The ten largest make up under 2% of the sample. Sequencing was carried out using peripheral blood. The receptors shown here come from a woman aged 45-65 years with acute or convalescent COVID-19.

The chain links TRBV5-1 to TRBJ2-5, with 8 positions matching TRBD1. CDR1 is SGHRS and CDR2 is YFSETQ in the germline V gene. After removal of 4 bases from V and 0 bases from J, the junction contained 2 bases not matched to a gene. CDR3 size: 14 residues. This chain's CDR3 is CASSRGQDQETQYF. Written as DNA, the CDR3 is TGCGCCAGCAGCCGGGGACAGGACCAAGAGACCCAGTACTTC.

V gene TRBV5-4 combines with J gene TRBJ2-7; TRBD1 matches 10 bases. The V segment lost 4 bases and the J segment 2 bases; nucleotides outside the gene matches: 9. The CDR3 has 16 amino acids. The germline V gene has CDR1 SGHNT and CDR2 YYREEE (reference sequence). CDR3 sequence reads: CASSPPSGTGAYEQYF. In DNA form, the CDR3 reads TGTGCCAGCAGCCCTCCTTCCGGGACAGGGGCCTACGAGCAGTACTTC.

A single count supports this clone. The V gene is TRBV30, the J gene TRBJ2-6, with D tentatively TRBD1 (5 bases). V gave up 3 bases and J gave up 4 bases, with 13 bases separating them. Germline V gives CDR1 GTSNPN, CDR2 SVGIG (reference sequence). This CDR3 region has 15 residues. The CDR3: CAWRSQAGGANVLTF. CDR3 DNA: TGTGCCTGGAGATCACAGGCTGGCGGGGCCAACGTCCTGACTTTC.

This chain joins TRBV27 and TRBJ2-7; the D gene is possibly TRBD1 (6 bases). Trimming shortened V by 5 bases and J by 2 bases, and 13 bases separated the two germline ends. There are 14 residues in the CDR3. Germline CDR1 MNHEY, CDR2 SMNVEV (reference sequence). The CDR3 region is CASSLKGVAYEQYF. DNA of the CDR3: TGTGCCAGCAGTCTAAAGGGGGTAGCCTACGAGCAGTACTTC.

The chain links TRBV27 to TRBJ1-1; D is uncertain. The CDR3 runs to 13 residues. Germline CDR1 and CDR2: MNHEY and SMNVEV (reference sequence). The germline V and J ends were trimmed by 2 bases and 3 bases, with 7 bases remaining between them. The CDR3 sequence is CASSLAGDTEAFF. The CDR3 DNA reads as TGTGCCAGCAGTTTAGCGGGTGACACTGAAGCTTTCTTT.